This section outlines one T cell receptor beta chain sequence together with its context. What it binds is not known. These data are taken from a study of CD4 T cells in relation to SARS-CoV-2 and coronaviruses. Study context: ViraFEST: roughly 10-day antigen culture of PBMCs, then TCR beta CDR3 sequencing. Negative control cultures got HIV-1 Nef peptides or no peptide.

Germline values: CDR1 SGDLS, CDR2 YYNGEE. This CDR3 spans 17 amino acids. V lost 0 bases to trimming and J lost 3 bases; unmatched junction nucleotides: 5. Assay: immunoSEQ multiplex PCR; the TCRdb copy retains only in-frame clones and omits some. The sample consists of 27,000 or so clones, around two thirds of them appearing once. CD4+ T cells from unexposed donors were obtained before the COVID-19 pandemic (2011-2018). Isolation of CD4+ T cells took place after less than twelve days in culture. As cell numbers allowed, unexposed-donor CD4+ T cells faced SARS-CoV-2 S/N and four cold-coronavirus spikes. On days 3 and 7, cultures got half fresh IL-2 medium.

This receptor was taken from a human donor in good health. Sample: CD4+ T cells from PBMCs, cultured in vitro. The rearrangement uses TRBV9 and TRBJ2-1, with 11 positions matching TRBD2. The chain's CDR3 is CASSVGASGGIYNEQFF. The CDR3 region has the DNA TGTGCCAGCAGCGTAGGGGCTAGCGGGGGGATCTACAATGAGCAGTTCTTC.